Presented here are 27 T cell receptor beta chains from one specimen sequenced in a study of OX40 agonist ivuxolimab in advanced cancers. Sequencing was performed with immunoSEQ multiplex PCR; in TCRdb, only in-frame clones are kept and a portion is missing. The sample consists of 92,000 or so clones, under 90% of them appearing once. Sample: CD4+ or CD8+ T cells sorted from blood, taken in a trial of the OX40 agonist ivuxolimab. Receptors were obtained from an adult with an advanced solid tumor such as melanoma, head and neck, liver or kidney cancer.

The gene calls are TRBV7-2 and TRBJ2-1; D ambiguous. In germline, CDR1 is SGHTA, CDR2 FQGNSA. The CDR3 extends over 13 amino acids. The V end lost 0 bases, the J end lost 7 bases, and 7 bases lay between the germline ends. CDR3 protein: CASSLARENEQFF. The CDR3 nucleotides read TGTGCCAGCAGCTTAGCGCGTGAGAATGAGCAGTTCTTC.

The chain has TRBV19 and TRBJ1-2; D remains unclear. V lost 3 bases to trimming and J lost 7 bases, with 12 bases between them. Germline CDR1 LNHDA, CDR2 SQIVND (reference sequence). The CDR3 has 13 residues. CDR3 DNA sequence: TGTGCCAGTAGTATGACCAGGCAGAGTGGCTACACCTTC. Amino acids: CASSMTRQSGYTF.

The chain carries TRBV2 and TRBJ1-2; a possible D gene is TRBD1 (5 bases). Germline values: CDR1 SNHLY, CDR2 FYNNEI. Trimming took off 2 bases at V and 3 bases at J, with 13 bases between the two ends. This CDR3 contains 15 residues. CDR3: CASSESGQEYYGYTF. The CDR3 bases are TGTGCCAGCAGTGAATCGGGGCAGGAATACTATGGCTACACCTTC.

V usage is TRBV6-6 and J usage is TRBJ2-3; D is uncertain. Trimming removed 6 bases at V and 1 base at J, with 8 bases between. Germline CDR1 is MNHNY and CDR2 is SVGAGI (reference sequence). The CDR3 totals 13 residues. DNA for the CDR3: TGTGCCAGCAGGTCATTTGGCACAGATACGCAGTATTTT. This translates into CASRSFGTDTQYF.

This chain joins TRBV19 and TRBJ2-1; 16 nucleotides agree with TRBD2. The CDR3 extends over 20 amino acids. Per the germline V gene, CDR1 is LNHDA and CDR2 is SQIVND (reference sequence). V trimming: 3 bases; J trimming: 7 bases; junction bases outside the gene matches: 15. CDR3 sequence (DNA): TGTGCCAGTAGTATTTTGGGGACTAGCGGGAGGGCCGAGCGAGTGAATGAGCAGTTCTTC. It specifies CASSILGTSGRAERVNEQFF. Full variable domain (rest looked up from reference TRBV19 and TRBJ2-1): DGGITQSPKYLFRKEGQNVTLSCEQNLNHDAMYWYRQDPGQGLRLIYYSQIVNDFQKGDIAEGYSVSREKKESFPLTVTSAQKNPTAFYLCASSILGTSGRAERVNEQFFGPGTRLTVL.

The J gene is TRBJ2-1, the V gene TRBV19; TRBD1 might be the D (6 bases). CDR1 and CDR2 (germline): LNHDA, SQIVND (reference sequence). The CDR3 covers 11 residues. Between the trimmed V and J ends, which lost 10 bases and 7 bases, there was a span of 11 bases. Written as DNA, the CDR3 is TGTGCCACTCTAAGGGGGAATGAGCAGTTCTTC. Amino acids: CATLRGNEQFF. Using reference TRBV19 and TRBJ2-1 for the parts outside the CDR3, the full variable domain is DGGITQSPKYLFRKEGQNVTLSCEQNLNHDAMYWYRQDPGQGLRLIYYSQIVNDFQKGDIAEGYSVSREKKESFPLTVTSAQKNPTAFYLCATLRGNEQFFGPGTRLTVL.

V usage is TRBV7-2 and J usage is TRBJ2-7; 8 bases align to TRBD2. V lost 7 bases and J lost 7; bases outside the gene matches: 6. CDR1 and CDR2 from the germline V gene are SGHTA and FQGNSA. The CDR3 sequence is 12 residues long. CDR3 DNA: TGTGCCAGCACCAACCGGGGGGGAGAGCAGTACTTC. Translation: CASTNRGGEQYF.

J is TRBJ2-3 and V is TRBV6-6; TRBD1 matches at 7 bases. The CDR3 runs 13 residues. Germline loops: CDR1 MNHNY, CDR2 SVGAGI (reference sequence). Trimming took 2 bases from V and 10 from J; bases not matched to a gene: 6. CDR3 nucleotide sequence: TGTGCCAGCAGTTACCCAACAGGGGTTCCGCAGTATTTT. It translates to CASSYPTGVPQYF.

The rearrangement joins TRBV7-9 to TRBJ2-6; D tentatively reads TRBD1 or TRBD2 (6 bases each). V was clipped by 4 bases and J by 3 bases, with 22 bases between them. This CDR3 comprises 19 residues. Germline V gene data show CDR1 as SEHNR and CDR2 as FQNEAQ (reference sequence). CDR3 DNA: TGTGCCAGCAGCTCTAGCGCGGGACACCTCCCGGGTGGGGCCAACGTCCTGACTTTC. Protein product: CASSSSAGHLPGGANVLTF.

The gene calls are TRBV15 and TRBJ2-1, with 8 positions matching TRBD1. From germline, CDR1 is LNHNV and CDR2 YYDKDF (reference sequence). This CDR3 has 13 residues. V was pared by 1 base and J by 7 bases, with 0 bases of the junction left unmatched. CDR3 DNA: TGTGCCACCAGCAGAGGGACAGGGAATGAGCAGTTCTTC. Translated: CATSRGTGNEQFF.

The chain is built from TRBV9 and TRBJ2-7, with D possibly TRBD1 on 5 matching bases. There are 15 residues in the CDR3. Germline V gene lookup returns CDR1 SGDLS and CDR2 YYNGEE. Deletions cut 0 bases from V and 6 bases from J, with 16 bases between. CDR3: CASSVVDSLLVEQYF. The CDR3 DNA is TGTGCCAGCAGCGTAGTAGACAGCCTGCTCGTCGAGCAGTACTTC.

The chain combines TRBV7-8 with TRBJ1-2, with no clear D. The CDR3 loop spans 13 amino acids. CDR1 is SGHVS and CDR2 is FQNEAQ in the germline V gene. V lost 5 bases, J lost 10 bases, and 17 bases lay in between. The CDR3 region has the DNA TGTGCCAGCAGCCAGACCCGCGCCGGGGACTACACCTTC. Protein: CASSQTRAGDYTF. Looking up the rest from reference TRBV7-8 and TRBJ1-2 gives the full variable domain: GAGVSQSPRYKVAKRGQDVALRCDPISGHVSLFWYQQALGQGPEFLTYFQNEAQLDKSGLPSDRFFAERPEGSVSTLKIQRTQQEDSAVYLCASSQTRAGDYTFGSGTRLTVV.

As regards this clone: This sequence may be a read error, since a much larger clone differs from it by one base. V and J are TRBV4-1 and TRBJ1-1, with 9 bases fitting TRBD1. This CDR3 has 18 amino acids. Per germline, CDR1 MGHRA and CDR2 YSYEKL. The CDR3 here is CASNQAPPAGTGRTEAFF. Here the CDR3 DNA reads TGCGCCAGCAACCAAGCCCCCCCCGCAGGGACAGGGAGGACTGAAGCTTTCTTT.

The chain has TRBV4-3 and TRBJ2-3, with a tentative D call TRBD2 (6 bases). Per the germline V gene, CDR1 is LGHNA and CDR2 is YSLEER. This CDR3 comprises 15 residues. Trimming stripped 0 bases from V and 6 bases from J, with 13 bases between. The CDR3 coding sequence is TGCGCCAGCAGCCAAGAAGGAGCGGGCCGGGATACGCAGTATTTT. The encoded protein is CASSQEGAGRDTQYF.

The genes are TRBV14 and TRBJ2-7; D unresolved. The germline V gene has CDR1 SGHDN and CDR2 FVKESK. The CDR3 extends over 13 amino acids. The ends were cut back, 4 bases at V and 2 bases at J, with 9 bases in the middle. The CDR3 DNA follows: TGTGCCAGCAGCCCGTCTGGGCCCTACGAGCAGTACTTC. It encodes CASSPSGPYEQYF.

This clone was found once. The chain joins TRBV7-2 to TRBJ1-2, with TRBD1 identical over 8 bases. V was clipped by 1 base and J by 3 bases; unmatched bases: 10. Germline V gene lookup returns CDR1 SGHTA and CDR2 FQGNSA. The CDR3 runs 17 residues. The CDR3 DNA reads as TGTGCCAGCAGCTTAGGACAGGGGAGTGGAGGATACTATGGCTACACCTTC. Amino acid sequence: CASSLGQGSGGYYGYTF.

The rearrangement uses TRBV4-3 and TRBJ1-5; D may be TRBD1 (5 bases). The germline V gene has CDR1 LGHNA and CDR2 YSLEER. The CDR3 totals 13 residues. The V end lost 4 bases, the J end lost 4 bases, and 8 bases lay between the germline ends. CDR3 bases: TGCGCCAGCAGCCTCGACAGAAATCAGCCCCAGCATTTT. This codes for CASSLDRNQPQHF.

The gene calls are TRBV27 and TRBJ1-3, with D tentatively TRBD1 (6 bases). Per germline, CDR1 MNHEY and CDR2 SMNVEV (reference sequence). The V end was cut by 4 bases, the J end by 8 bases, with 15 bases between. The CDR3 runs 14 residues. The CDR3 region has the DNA TGTGCCAGCAGTTCCTGGGGGGGGGCGGACACCATATATTTT. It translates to CASSSWGGADTIYF.

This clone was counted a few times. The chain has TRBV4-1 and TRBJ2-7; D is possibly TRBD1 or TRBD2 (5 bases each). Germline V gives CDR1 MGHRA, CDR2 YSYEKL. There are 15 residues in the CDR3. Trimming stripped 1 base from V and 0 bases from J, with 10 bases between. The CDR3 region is CASSQGGSPSYEQYF. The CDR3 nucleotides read TGCGCCAGCAGCCAAGGGGGGTCACCCTCCTACGAGCAGTACTTC.

The CDR3 DNA reads TGTGCCAGCAGCTTATCACAGGGGGGGGGCGAGCAGTACTTC. Its protein is CASSLSQGGGEQYF. The rearrangement links TRBV7-3 to TRBJ2-7; D perhaps matches TRBD1 (8 bases). V lost 2 bases, J lost 6 bases, and 14 bases lay in between. The germline V gene has CDR1 SGHTA and CDR2 FQGTGA. This CDR3 is built from 14 residues.

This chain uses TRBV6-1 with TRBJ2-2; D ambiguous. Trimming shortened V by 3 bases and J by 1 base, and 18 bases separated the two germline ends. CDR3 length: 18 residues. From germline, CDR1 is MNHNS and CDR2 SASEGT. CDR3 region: CASSDIHSGRMNTGELFF. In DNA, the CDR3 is TGTGCCAGCAGTGATATCCATTCCGGACGGATGAACACCGGGGAGCTGTTTTTT.

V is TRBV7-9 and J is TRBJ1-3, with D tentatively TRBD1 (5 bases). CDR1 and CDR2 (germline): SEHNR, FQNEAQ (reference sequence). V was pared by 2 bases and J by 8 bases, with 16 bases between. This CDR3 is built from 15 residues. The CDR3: CASSLNTGRADTIYF. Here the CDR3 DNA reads TGTGCCAGCAGCTTAAACACAGGAAGAGCGGACACCATATATTTT.

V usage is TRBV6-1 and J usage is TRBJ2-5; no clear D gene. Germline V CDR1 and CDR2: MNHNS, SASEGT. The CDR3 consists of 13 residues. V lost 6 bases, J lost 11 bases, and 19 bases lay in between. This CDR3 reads CASRFLGNVEQYF. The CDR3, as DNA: TGTGCCAGCAGATTTCTGGGGAACGTGGAGCAGTACTTC.

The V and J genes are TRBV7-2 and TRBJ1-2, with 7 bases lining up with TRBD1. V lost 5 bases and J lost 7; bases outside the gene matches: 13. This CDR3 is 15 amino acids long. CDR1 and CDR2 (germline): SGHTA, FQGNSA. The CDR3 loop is CASSAHSTGKGGYTF. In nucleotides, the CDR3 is TGTGCCAGCAGCGCCCACTCGACAGGGAAAGGTGGCTACACCTTC.

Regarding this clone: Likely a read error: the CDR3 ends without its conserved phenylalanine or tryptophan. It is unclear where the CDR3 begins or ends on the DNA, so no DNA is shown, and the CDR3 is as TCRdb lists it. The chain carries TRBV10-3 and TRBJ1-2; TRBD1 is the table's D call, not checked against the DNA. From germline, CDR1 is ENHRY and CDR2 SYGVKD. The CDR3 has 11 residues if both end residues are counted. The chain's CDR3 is CAIMDSGVLFV.

CDR3 bases: TGTGCCAGCAGCTTAAAGCAGGGTGGGGAAGGAAACACCATATATTTT. It codes for CASSLKQGGEGNTIYF. This sequence joins TRBV7-2 and TRBJ1-3, with a tentative D call TRBD1 (5 bases). The CDR3 has 16 amino acids. In germline, CDR1 is SGHTA, CDR2 FQGNSA. V was cut by 2 bases and J by 4 bases, with 15 bases left in between.

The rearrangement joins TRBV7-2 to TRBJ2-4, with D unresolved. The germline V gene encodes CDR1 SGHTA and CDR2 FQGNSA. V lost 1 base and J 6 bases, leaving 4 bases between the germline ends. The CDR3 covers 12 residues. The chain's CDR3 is CASSLGLNIQYF. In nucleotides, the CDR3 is TGTGCCAGCAGCTTAGGATTAAACATTCAGTACTTC.